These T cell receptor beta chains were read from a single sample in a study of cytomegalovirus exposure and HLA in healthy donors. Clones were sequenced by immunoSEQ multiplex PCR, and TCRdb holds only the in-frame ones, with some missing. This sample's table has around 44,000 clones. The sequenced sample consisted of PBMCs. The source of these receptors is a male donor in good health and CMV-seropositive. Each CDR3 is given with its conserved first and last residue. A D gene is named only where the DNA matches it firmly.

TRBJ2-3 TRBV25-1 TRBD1 TGTGCCAGCAGTGGGGGACAGGATCCCCGCCTAGCGCAGTATTTT CASSGGQDPRLAQYF
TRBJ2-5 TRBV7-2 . TGTGCCAGCAGCTTAGCTAGCGTCCAAGAGACCCAGTACTTC CASSLASVQETQYF
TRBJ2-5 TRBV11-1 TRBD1 TGTGCCAGCAGCAACCAACCGACAGGGGAAGAGACCCAGTACTTC CASSNQPTGEETQYF
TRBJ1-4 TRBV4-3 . TGCGCCAGCAGCCAAGAGGCACGCAGGGCAGGTGAAAAACTGTTTTTT CASSQEARRAGEKLFF
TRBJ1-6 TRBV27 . TGTGCCAGCAGCTGGGGGGGGAGCTCCTATAATTCACCCCTCCACTTT CASSWGGSSYNSPLHF
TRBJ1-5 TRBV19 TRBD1 TGTGCCAGTAGTCATGACAGGGGGAATCAGCCCCAGCATTTT CASSHDRGNQPQHF
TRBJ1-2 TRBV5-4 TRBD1 TGTGCCAGCAGCTCTGTAGGACAGGCTTCCCCGTATGGCTACACCTTC CASSSVGQASPYGYTF
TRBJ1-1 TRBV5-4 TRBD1 TGTGCCAGCAGCTGGGGACAGGGGCCACTCACTGAAGCTTTCTTT CASSWGQGPLTEAFF
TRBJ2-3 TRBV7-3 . TGTGCCAGCAGCTCGGGACTTTCAGATACGCAGTATTTT CASSSGLSDTQYF
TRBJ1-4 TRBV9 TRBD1 TGTGCCAGCAGCGCACCGGGACAGACAAATGAAAAACTGTTTTTT CASSAPGQTNEKLFF
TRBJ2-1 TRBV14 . TGTGCCAGCAAGCCCGTTGGGGGGTTCGATGAGCAGTTCTTC CASKPVGGFDEQFF
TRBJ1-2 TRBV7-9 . TGTGCCAGCAGCTTAATGATTGGGGAGACCACCTTC CASSLMIGETTF
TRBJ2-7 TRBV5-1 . TGCGCCAGCAGGGGTGGGCAGAGCTCCTACGAGCAGTACTTC CASRGGQSSYEQYF
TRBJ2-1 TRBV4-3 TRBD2 TGCGCCAGCAGCCAAGAGGGACTAGCGGGGGGGTTTTATGAGCAGTTCTTC CASSQEGLAGGFYEQFF
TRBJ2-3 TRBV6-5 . TGTGCCAGTACTTCCACGTTCGCAGATACGCAGTATTTT CASTSTFADTQYF
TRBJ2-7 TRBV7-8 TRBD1 TGTGCCAGCAGCTTAGCGGGACAGGGCACGAGCTGGTACTTC CASSLAGQGTSWYF
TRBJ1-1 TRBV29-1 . TGCAGCGTTTCTGGCCAAATAAGAGGGAACACTGAAGCTTTCTTT CSVSGQIRGNTEAFF
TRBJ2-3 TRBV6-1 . TGTGCCAGCAGTGAAGTAGGGAGAGGCGGCACAGATACGCAGTATTTT CASSEVGRGGTDTQYF
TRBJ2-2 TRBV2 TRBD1 TGTGCCAGCAGTGACAGGGGGCGCACCGGGGAGCTGTTTTTT CASSDRGRTGELFF
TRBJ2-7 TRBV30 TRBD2 TGTGCCTGGACCGGAAGCCTAGCGGTGGGGGAGCAGTACTTC CAWTGSLAVGEQYF
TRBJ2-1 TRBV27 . TGTGCCAGCAGTTTTAGTATATACAATGAGCAGTTCTTC CASSFSIYNEQFF
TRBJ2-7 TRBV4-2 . TGTGCCAGCAGCCGGACTGCCTACGAGCAGTACTTC CASSRTAYEQYF
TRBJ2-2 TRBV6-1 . TGTGCCAGCAGTGAAAGGTTCGAGGGGGCCGGGGAGCTGTTTTTT CASSERFEGAGELFF
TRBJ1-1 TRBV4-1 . TGCGCCAGCAGCCAAGCCTCAGAGGGCTGGGACACTGAAGCTTTCTTT CASSQASEGWDTEAFF
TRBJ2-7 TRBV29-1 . TGCAGCGTTGAAGGAGTCGGTGCCTACGAGCAGTACTTC CSVEGVGAYEQYF
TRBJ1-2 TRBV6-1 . TGTGCCAGCAGTGGGACAGTCTATGGCTACACCTTC CASSGTVYGYTF
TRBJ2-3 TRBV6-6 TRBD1 TGTGCCAGCAGTTGGGACGGGACAGGGGACACAGATACGCAGTATTTT CASSWDGTGDTDTQYF
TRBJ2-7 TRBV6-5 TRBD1 TGTGCCAGCAGACAAGGACAGGGTTTCTACGAGCAGTACTTC CASRQGQGFYEQYF
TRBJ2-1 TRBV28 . TGTGCCAGCAGCCGGCTAAGCGATGAGCAGTTCTTC CASSRLSDEQFF
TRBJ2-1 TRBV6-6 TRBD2 TGTGCCAGCAGGGGAGGACTAGCGGATGACAATGAGCAGTTCTTC CASRGGLADDNEQFF
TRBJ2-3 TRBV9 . TGTGCCAGCAGCGTAGGAGCAGGGGAGGGTACGCAGTATTTT CASSVGAGEGTQYF
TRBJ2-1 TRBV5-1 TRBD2 TGCGCCAGCAGCGTCGGGGGGGCTTACAATGAGCAGTTCTTC CASSVGGAYNEQFF
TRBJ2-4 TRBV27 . TGTGCCAGCATGACTCAACGAACCCTAGCCAAAAACATTCAGTACTTC CASMTQRTLAKNIQYF
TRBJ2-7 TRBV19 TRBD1 TGTGCCAGTAGTATCGGACAGGGGGGGGTCTACGAGCAGTACTTC CASSIGQGGVYEQYF
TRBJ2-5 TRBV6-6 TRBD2 TGTGCCAGCACCGACAGCGGGGGGGGAGAGACCCAGTACTTC CASTDSGGGETQYF